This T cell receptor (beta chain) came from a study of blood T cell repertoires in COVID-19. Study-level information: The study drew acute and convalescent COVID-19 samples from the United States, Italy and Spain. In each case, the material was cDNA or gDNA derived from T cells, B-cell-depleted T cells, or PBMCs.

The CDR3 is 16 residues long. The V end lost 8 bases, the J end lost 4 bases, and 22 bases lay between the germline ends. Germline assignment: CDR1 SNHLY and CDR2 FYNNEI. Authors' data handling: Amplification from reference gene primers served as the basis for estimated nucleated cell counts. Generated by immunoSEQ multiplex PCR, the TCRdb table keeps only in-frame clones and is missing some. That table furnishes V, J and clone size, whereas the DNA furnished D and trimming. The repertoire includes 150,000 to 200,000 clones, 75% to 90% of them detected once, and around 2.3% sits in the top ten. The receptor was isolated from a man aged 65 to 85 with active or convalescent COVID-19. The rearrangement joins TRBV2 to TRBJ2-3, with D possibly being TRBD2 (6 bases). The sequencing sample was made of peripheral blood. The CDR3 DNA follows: TGTGCCAGCCACCTCCTGGGACTCACGGTGGCAGATACGCAGTATTTT. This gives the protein CASHLLGLTVADTQYF.